This T cell receptor (beta chain) emerged from a study of beta chain features in type 1 diabetes. This clone appeared once. What it recognizes is unknown. Regarding the study as a whole: The analysis here could not establish whether HLA type shapes TCRB rearrangement. In all four CD4+ subsets, TCRB CDR3 length was significantly, moderately reduced in type 1 diabetes. Cells that show high TCR expression could be over-represented by cDNA sequencing.

The ends were cut back, 4 bases at V and 2 bases at J, with 12 bases in the middle. The length of the CDR3 is 14 residues. The germline V gene has CDR1 MDHEN and CDR2 SYDVKM. The sequenced template was cDNA made from the entire isolated RNA. Using immunoSEQ multiplex PCR, the repertoire was profiled, and TCRdb retains in-frame clones only, with some absent. The sample includes fewer than 200,000 clones, approximately 13% of them seen just once. Sequencing was carried out using central memory CD4+ T cells from blood. This chain joins TRBV28 and TRBJ2-7; no definite D call. This TCR derives from a young woman in good health. CDR3 sequence reads: CASSYPSRPYEQYF. The CDR3 coding sequence is TGTGCCAGCAGTTATCCCTCGAGGCCCTACGAGCAGTACTTC.